These 6 T cell receptor beta chains came from one sample sequenced in a study. Treg sorting used a CD4+CD25+CD127-/low gate. TCRdb reprocessed the 5' RACE reads via MiXCR and lists one record per CDR3 protein. This sample has 52,000 or so distinct CDR3 sequences, with roughly 20% found just once. The sequenced sample was tumor-infiltrating Tregs sorted from the breast tumor. These receptors were taken from a female donor with breast cancer.

Notes on this clonotype: This may arise from a read error, as a much more abundant clone is one base away. The chain uses TRBV7-9 and TRBJ1-1; 8 bases are shared with TRBD1. Per the germline V gene, CDR1 is SEHNR and CDR2 is FQNEAQ (reference sequence). There are 13 residues in the CDR3. V lost 5 bases and J lost 7; bases outside the gene matches: 6. The CDR3 nucleotides are TGTGCCAGCAGCCGAAGGACAGGGATTGAAGCTTTCTTT. Its protein product is CASSRRTGIEAFF.

The rearrangement links TRBV6-5 to TRBJ1-1, with D possibly TRBD1 on 6 matching bases. The germline CDR1 and CDR2 sequences are MNHEY and SVGAGI. V was cut by 3 bases and J by 7 bases, with 12 bases left in between. The CDR3 consists of 13 residues. DNA of the CDR3: TGTGCCAGCAGTTATCTATCGGACAGTGAAGCTTTCTTT. Translating gives CASSYLSDSEAFF.

The V and J genes are TRBV18 and TRBJ2-1; TRBD2 aligns across 14 bases. The germline gives CDR1 KGHSH, CDR2 LQKENI. The CDR3 totals 16 residues. Losses at the gene ends were 6 bases for V and 7 bases for J; bases not matched to a gene: 8. CDR3 amino acids: CASSPTSGRALNEQFF. In nucleotides, the CDR3 is TGTGCCAGCTCCCCGACTAGCGGGAGGGCCTTGAATGAGCAGTTCTTC.

The table lists this clonotype with many counts. The chain combines TRBV5-1 with TRBJ2-7; D call uncertain. This CDR3 contains 13 residues. V lost 3 bases to trimming and J lost 0 bases, with 7 bases between them. Germline V CDR1 and CDR2: SGHRS, YFSETQ. The CDR3 DNA reads TGCGCCAGCAGCTACGACGGCTCCTACGAGCAGTACTTC. This encodes CASSYDGSYEQYF. The complete variable domain, with remaining parts taken from reference TRBV5-1 and TRBJ2-7, reads KAGVTQTPRYLIKTRGQQVTLSCSPISGHRSVSWYQQTPGQGLQFLFEYFSETQRNKGNFPGRFSGRQFSNSRSEMNVSTLELGDSALYLCASSYDGSYEQYFGPGTRLTVT.

The rearrangement uses TRBV18 and TRBJ2-2, with TRBD2 matching over 9 bases. Unmatched junction bases numbered 7, after V lost 2 bases and J lost 6 bases. CDR1 and CDR2 from the germline V gene are KGHSH and LQKENI. This CDR3 region has 16 residues. The CDR3 sequence is CASSPSSGVSPGELFF. CDR3 DNA: TGTGCCAGCTCACCATCTAGCGGGGTGTCCCCCGGGGAGCTGTTTTTT.

The J gene is TRBJ2-5, the V gene TRBV4-1, with D unresolved. This CDR3 is 17 amino acids long. V was pared by 4 bases and J by 0 bases, with 18 bases between. The V gene's germline CDR1 is MGHRA and CDR2 YSYEKL. The CDR3 is CASSRRAVHRDQETQYF. CDR3 DNA sequence: TGCGCCAGCAGCCGAAGGGCCGTCCACAGAGACCAAGAGACCCAGTACTTC.